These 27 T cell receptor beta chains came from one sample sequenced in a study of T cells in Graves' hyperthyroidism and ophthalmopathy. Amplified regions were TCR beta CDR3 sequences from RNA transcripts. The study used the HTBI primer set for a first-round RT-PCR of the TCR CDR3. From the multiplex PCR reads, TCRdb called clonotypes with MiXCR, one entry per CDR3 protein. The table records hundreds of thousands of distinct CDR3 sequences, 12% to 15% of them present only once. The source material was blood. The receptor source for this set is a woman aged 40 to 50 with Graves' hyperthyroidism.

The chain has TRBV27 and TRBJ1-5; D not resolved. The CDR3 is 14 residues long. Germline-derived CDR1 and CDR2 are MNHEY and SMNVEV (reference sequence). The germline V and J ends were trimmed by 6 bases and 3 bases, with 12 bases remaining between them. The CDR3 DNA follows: TGTGCCAGCAGCCCGTCAGTTCCCAATCAGCCCCAGCATTTT. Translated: CASSPSVPNQPQHF.

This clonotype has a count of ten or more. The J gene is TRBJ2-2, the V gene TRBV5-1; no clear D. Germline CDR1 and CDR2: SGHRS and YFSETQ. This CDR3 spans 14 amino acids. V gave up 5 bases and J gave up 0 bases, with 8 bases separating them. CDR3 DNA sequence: TGCGCCAGCAGTTACGCTACGAACACCGGGGAGCTGTTTTTT. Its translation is CASSYATNTGELFF.

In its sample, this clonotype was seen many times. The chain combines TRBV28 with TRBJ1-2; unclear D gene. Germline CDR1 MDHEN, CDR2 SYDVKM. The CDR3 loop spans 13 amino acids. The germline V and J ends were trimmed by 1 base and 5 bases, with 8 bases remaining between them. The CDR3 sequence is CASSLLGIYGYTF. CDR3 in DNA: TGTGCCAGCAGTTTATTGGGCATATATGGCTACACCTTC.

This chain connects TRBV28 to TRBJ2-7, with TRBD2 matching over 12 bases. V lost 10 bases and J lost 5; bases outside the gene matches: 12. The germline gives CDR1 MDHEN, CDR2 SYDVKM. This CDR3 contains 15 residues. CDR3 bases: TGTGCCACCTTACCCCCGGGACTAGCGGGTAACGAGCAGTACTTC. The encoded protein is CATLPPGLAGNEQYF.

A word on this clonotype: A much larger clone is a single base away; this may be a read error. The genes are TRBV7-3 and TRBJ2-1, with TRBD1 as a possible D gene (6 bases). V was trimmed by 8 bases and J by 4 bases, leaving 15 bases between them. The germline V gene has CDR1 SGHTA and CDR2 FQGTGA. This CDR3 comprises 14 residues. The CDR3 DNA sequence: TGTGCCAGCGGCCCCGGACAGATGTACAATGAGCAGTTCTTC. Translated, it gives CASGPGQMYNEQFF.

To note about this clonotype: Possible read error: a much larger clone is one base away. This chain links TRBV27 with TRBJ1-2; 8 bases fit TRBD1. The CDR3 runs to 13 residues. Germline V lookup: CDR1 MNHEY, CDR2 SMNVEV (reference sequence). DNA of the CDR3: TGTGCCGGCAGCTCTACAGGGGGCTATGGCTACACCTTC. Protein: CAGSSTGGYGYTF.

The CDR3 sequence: CASRLRETGNYGYTF. The CDR3 DNA sequence: TGTGCCAGCAGATTACGGGAGACAGGCAACTATGGCTACACCTTC. The chain couples TRBV6-1 to TRBJ1-2; D may be TRBD1 (6 bases). Trimming removed 6 bases from V and 2 bases from J, with 16 bases in between. The CDR3 consists of 15 residues. Germline CDR1 MNHNS, CDR2 SASEGT.

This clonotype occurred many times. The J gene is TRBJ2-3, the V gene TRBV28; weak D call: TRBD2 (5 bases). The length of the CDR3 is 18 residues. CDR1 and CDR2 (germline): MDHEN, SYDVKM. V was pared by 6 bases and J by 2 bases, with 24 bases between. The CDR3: CASSLSPGLGGHTDTQYF. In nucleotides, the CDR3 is TGTGCCAGCAGCCTGAGTCCCGGACTGGGCGGGCACACAGATACGCAGTATTTT.

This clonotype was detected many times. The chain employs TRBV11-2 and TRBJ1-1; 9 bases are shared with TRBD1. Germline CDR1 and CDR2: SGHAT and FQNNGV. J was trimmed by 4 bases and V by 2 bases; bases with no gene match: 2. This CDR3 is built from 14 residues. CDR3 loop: CASSLTDRGTEAFF. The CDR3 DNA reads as TGTGCCAGCAGCTTAACGGACAGGGGCACTGAAGCTTTCTTT.

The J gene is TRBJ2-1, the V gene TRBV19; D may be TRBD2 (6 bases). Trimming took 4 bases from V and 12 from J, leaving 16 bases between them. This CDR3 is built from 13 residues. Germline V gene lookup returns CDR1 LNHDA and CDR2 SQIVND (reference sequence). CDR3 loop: CASSTVFDGGQFF. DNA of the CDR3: TGTGCCAGTAGTACGGTGTTCGACGGGGGGCAGTTCTTC.

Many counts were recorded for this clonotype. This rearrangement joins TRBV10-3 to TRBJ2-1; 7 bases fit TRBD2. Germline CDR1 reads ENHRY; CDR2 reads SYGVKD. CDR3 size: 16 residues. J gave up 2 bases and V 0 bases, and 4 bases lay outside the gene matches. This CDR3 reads CAISESGGTTYNEQFF. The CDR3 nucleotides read TGTGCCATCAGTGAGTCGGGGGGGACCACCTACAATGAGCAGTTCTTC.

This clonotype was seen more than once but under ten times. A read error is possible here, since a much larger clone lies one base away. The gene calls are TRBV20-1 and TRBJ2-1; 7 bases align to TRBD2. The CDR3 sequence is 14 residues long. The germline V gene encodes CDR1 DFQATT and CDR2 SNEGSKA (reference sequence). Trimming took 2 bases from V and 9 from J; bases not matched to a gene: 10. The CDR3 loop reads CSARNPGGASEQFF. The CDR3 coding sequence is TGCAGTGCTAGAAATCCGGGAGGAGCCAGTGAGCAGTTCTTC.

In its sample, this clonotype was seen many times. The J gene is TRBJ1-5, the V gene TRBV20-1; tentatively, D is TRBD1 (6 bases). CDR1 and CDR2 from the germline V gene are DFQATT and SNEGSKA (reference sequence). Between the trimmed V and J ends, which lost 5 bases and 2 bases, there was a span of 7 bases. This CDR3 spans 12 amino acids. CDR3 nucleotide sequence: TGCAGTGCTCGGACAGGCAATCAGCCCCAGCATTTT. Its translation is CSARTGNQPQHF.

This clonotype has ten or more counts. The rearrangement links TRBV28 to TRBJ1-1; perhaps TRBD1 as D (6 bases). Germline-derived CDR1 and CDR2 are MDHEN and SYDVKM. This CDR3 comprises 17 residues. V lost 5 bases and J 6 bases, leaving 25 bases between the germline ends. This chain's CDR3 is CASSPKGEDQSVSEAFF. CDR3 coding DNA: TGTGCCAGCAGTCCCAAGGGGGAGGACCAGAGCGTATCTGAAGCTTTCTTT.

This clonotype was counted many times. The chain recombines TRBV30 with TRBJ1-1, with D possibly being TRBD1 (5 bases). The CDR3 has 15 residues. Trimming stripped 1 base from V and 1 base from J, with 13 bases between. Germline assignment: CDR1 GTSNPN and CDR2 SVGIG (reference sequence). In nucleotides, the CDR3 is TGTGCCTGGAGTGCGATTGGACACGCGAACACTGAAGCTTTCTTT. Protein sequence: CAWSAIGHANTEAFF.

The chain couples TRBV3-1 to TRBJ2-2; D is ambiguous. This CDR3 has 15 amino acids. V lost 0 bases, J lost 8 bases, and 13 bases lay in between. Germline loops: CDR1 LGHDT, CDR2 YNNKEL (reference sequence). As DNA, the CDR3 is TGTGCCAGCAGCCAAGAACGCACCCCCGGTGGGGAGCTGTTTTTT. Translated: CASSQERTPGGELFF.

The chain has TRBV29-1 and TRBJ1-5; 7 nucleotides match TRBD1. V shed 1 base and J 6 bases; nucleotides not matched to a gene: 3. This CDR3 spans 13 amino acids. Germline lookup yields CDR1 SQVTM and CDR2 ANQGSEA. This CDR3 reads CSVEVGGGQPQHF. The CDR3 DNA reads TGCAGCGTTGAAGTAGGGGGCGGTCAGCCCCAGCATTTT.

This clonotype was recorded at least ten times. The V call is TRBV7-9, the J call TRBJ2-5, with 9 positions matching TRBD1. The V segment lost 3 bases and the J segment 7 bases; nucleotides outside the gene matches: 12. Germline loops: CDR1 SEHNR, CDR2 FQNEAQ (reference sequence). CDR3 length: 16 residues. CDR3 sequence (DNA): TGTGCCAGCAGCTTCTTAGGCCCGGGACAGGGCTCGACCCAGTACTTC. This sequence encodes CASSFLGPGQGSTQYF.

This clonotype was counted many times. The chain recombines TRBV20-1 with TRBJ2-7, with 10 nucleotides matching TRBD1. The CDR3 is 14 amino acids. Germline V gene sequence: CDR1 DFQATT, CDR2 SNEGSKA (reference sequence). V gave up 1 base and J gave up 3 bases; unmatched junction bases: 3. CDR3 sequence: CSARGDRGHYEQYF. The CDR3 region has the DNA TGCAGTGCTAGAGGAGACAGGGGGCACTACGAGCAGTACTTC.

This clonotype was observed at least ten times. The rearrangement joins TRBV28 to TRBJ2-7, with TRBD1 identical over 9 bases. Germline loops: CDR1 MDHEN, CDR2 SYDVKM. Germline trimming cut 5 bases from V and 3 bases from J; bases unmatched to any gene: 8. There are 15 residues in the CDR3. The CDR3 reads CASSPTGTGIYEQYF. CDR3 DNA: TGTGCCAGCAGTCCAACCGGGACAGGGATCTACGAGCAGTACTTC.

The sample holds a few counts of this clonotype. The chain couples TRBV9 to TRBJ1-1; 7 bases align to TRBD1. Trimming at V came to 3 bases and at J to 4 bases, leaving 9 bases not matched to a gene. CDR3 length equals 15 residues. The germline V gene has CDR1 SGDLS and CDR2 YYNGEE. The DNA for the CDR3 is TGTGCCAGCAGCGCCTCCCGACAGGGCTCCACTGAAGCTTTCTTT. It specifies CASSASRQGSTEAFF.

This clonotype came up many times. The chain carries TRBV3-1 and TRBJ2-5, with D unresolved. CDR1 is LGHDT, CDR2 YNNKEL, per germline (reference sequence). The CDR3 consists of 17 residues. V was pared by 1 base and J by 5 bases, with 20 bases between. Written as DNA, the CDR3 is TGTGCCAGCAGCCAAGGGTCCGGCATCGGGCCGGGCGAGACCCAGTACTTC. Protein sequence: CASSQGSGIGPGETQYF.

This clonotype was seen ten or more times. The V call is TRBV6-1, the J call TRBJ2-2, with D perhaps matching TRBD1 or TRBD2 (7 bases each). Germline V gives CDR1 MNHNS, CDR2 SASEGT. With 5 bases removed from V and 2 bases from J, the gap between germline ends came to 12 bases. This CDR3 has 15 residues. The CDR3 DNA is TGTGCCAGCAGTCGACAGGGACTAAACACCGGGGAGCTGTTTTTT. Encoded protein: CASSRQGLNTGELFF.

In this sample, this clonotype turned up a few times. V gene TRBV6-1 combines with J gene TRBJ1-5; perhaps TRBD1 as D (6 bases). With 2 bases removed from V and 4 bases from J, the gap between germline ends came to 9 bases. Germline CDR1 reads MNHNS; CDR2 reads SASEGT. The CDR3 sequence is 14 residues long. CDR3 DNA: TGTGCCAGCAGTGAACAACAGGGAAATCAGCCCCAGCATTTT. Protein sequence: CASSEQQGNQPQHF.

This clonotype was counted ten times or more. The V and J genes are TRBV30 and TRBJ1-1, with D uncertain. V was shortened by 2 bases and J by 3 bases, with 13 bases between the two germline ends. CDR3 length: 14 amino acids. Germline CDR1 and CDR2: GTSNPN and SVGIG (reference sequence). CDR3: CAWSLTDIYTEAFF. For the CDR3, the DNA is TGTGCCTGGAGTCTCACTGATATTTACACTGAAGCTTTCTTT.

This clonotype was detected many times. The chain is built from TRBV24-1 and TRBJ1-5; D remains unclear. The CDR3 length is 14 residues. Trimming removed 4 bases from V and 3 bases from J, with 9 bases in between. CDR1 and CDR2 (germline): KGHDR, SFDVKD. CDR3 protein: CATSDWVDNQPQHF. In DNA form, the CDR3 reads TGTGCCACCAGTGACTGGGTAGACAATCAGCCCCAGCATTTT.

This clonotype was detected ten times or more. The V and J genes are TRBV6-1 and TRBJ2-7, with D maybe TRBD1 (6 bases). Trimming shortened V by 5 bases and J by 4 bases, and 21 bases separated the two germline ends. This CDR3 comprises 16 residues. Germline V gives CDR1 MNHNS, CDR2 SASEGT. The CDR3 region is CASSLPGQGGSYEQYF. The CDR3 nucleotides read TGTGCCAGCAGTCTTCCCGGCCAAGGGGGATCGTACGAGCAGTACTTC.